This TCR beta chain was sequenced for a study of cytomegalovirus exposure and HLA in healthy donors. Looking at the study overall: Prior work identified 100 million to 130 million unique TCR beta sequences in some 180 million T cells. General observations from the study: Using the classifier, cytomegalovirus status was reportedly diagnosed with high specificity and sensitivity. The CMV antigen specificity of a few CMV-associated chains was confirmed through in vitro analysis. Among donors in an Asian-associated ancestry cluster, a later analysis reportedly found fewer N-insertions than the approximately 700-donor mean.

With 60 Vbeta and 13 Jbeta primers, the PCR was carried out. The repertoire was sequenced with immunoSEQ multiplex PCR; TCRdb's copy has only in-frame clones and lacks some. The repertoire includes 95,000 to 100,000 clones, over 70% of them detected once, and 10% sits in the top ten. CDR1 is SGDLS and CDR2 is YYNGEE in the germline V gene. V trimming: 4 bases; J trimming: 2 bases; junction bases outside the gene matches: 8. This CDR3 has 16 amino acids. Note on this clone: No antigen is known for it.

This TCR was recovered from a man aged 45-65 years in good health and CMV-seronegative. This rearrangement joins TRBV9 to TRBJ2-2; TRBD2 matches at 7 bases. Material for sequencing was PBMCs. The CDR3 nucleotides read TGTGCCAGCAGCCCGCGGACTAGGATCAACACCGGGGAGCTGTTTTTT. Protein sequence: CASSPRTRINTGELFF.